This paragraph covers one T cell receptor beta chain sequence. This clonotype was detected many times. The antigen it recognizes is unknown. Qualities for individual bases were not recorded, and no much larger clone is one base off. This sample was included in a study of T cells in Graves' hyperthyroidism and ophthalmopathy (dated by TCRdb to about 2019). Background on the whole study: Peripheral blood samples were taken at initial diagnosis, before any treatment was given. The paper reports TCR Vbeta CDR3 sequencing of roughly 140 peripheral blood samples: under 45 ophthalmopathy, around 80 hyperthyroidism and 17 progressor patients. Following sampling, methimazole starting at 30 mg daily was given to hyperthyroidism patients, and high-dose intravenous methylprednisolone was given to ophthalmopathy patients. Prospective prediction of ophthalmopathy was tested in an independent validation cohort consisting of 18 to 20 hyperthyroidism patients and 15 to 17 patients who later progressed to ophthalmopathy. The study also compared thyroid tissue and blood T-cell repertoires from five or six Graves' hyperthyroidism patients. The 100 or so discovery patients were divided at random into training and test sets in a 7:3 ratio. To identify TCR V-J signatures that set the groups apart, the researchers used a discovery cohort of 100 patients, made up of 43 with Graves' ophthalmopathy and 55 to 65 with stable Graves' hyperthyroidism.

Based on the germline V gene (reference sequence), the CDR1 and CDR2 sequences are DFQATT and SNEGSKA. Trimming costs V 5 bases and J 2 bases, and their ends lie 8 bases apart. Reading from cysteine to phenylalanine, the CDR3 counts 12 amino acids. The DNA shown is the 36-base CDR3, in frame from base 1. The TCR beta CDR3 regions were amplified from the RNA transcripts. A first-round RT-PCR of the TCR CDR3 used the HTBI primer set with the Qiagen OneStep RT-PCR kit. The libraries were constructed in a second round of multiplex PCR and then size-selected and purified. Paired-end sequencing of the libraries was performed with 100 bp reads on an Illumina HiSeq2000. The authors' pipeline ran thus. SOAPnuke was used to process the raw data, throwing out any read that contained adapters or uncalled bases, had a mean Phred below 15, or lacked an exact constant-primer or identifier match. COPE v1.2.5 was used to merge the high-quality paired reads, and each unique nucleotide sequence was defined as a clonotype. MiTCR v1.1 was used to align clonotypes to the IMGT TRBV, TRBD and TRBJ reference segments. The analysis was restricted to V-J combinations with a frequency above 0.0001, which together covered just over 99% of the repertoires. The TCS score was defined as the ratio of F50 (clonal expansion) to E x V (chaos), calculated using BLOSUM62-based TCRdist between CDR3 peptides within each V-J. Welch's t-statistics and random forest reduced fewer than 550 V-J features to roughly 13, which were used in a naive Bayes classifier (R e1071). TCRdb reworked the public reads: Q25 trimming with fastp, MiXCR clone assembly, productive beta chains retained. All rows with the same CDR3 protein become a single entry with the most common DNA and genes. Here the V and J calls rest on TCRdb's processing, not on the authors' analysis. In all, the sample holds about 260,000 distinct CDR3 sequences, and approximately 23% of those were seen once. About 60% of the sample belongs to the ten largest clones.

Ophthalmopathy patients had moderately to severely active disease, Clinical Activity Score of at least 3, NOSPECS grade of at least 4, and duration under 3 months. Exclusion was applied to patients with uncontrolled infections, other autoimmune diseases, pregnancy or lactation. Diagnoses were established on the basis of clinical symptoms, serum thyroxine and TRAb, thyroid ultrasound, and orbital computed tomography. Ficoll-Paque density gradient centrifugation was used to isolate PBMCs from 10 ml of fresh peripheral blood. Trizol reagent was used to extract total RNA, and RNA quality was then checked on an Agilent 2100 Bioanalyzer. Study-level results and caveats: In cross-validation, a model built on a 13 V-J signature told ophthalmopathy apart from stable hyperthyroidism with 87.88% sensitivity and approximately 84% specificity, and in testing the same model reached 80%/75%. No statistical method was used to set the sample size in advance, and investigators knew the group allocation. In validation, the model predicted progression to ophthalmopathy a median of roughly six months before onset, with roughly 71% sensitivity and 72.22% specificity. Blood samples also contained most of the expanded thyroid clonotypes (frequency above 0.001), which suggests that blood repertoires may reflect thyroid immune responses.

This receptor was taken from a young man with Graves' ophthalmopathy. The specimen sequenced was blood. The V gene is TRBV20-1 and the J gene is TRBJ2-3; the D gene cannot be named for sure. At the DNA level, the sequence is TGCAGTGCTCCTGACAACACAGATACGCAGTATTTT. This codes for CSAPDNTDTQYF.